This T cell receptor beta chain was identified during a study of cytomegalovirus exposure and HLA in healthy donors. Germline CDR1 and CDR2: SGHAT and FQNNGV. The CDR3 spans 12 residues. With 3 bases removed from V and 15 bases from J, the gap between germline ends came to 12 bases. As for this clone: As yet, its antigen is unknown.

Study-wide results and limits: Rarity characterized most TCR sequences, yet some public TCRs appeared in many donors. TCR beta V- and J-gene trimming, according to a later analysis, was linked to a missense DCLRE1C variant. Information on immune exposure was restricted to one variable (CMV serostatus).

Amplification used 60 Vbeta primers and 13 Jbeta primers. Only in-frame clones appear in the TCRdb table, and some are missing; sequencing was by immunoSEQ multiplex PCR. Among around 120,000 clones, roughly 80% were seen once, and the ten largest hold roughly 31%. The chain uses TRBV11-2 and TRBJ1-6, with D unclear. The material sequenced was PBMCs. The TCR originated in a man aged 60-69 years in good health and CMV-seropositive. For the CDR3, the DNA is TGTGCCAGCAGCTTTTATTCGCAGTTCCTCCACTTT. This translates into CASSFYSQFLHF.